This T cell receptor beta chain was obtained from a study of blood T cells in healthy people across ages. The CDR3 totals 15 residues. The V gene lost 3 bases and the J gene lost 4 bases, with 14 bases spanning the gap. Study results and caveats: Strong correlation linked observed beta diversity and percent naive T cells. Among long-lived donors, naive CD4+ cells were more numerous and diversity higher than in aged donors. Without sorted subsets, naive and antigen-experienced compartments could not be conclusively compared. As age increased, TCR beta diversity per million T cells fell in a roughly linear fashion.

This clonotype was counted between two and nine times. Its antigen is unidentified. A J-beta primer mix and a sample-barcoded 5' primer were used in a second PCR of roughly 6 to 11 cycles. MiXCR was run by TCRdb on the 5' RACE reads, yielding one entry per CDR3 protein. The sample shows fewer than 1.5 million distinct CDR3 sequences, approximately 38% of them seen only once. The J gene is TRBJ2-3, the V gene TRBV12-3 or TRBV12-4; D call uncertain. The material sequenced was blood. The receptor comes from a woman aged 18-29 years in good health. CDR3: CASSFRLGGADTQYF. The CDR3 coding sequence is TGTGCCAGCAGTTTTAGGCTAGGTGGAGCAGATACGCAGTATTTT.